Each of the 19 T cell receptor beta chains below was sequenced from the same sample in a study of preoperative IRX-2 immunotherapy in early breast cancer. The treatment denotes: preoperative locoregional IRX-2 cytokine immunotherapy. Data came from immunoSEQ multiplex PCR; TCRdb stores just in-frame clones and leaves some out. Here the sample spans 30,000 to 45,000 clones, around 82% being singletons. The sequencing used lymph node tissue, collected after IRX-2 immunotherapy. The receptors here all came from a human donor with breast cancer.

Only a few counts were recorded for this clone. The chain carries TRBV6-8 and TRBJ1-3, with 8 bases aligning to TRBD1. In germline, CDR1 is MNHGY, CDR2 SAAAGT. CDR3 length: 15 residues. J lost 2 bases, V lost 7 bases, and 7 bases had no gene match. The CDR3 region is CASTKGTGPGNTIYF. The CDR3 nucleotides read TGTGCCAGCACCAAGGGGACAGGCCCTGGAAACACCATATATTTT.

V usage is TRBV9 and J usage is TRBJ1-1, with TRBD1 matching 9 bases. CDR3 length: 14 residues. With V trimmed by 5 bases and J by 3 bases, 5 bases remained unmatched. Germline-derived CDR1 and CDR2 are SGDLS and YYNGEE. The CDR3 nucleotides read TGTGCCAGCAGTTTAGGGACAGGGCACACTGAAGCTTTCTTT. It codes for CASSLGTGHTEAFF. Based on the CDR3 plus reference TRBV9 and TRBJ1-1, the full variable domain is DSGVTQTPKHLITATGQRVTLRCSPRSGDLSVYWYQQSLDQGLQFLIQYYNGEERAKGNILERFSAQQFPDLHSELNLSSLELGDSALYFCASSLGTGHTEAFFGQGTRLTVV.

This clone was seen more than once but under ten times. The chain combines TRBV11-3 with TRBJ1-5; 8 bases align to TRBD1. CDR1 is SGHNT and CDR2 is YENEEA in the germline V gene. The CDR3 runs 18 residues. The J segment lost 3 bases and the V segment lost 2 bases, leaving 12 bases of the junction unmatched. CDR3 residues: CASSLQGARGGYNQPQHF. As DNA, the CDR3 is TGTGCCAGCAGCTTACAGGGGGCGCGGGGGGGTTACAATCAGCCCCAGCATTTT.

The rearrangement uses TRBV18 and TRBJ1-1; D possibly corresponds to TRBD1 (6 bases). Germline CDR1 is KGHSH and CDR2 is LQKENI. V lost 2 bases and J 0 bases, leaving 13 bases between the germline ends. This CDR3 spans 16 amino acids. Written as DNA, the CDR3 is TGTGCCAGCTCACCAAACTACAGGGCCATGAACACTGAAGCTTTCTTT. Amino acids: CASSPNYRAMNTEAFF.

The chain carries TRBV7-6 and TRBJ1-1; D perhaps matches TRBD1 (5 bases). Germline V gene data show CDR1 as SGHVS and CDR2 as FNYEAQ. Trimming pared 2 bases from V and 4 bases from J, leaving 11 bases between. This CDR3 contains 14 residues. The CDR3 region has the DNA TGTGCCAGCAGCTTACCGGGGCCTGTCACTGAAGCTTTCTTT. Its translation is CASSLPGPVTEAFF.

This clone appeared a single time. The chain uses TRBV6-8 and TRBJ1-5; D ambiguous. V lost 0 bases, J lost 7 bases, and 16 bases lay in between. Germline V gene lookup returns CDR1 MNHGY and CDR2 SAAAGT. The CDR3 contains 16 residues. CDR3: CASSYSGPSSRQPQHF. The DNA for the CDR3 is TGTGCCAGCAGTTACTCAGGACCGAGTAGCCGACAGCCCCAGCATTTT.

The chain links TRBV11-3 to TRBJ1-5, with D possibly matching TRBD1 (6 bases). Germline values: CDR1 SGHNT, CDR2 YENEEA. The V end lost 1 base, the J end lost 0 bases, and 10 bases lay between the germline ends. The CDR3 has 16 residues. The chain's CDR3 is CASSLGTGSSNQPQHF. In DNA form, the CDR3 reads TGTGCCAGCAGCTTAGGTACAGGGAGTAGCAATCAGCCCCAGCATTTT.

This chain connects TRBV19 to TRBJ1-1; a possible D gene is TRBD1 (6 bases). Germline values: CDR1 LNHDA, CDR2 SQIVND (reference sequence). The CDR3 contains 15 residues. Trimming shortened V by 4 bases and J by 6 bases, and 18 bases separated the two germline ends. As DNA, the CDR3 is TGTGCCAGTAGTACCTACAGGGTGGAAAGCTCTGAAGCTTTCTTT. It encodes CASSTYRVESSEAFF.

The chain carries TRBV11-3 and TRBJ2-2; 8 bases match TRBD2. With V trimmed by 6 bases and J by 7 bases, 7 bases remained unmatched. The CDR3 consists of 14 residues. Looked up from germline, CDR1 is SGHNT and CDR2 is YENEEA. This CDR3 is CASRRGARGGELFF. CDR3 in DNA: TGTGCCAGCAGGCGGGGGGCCCGTGGCGGGGAGCTGTTTTTT. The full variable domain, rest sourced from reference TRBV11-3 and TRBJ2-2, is EAGVVQSPRYKIIEKKQPVAFWCNPISGHNTLYWYLQNLGQGPELLIRYENEEAVDDSQLPKDRFSAERLKGVDSTLKIQPAELGDSAVYLCASRRGARGGELFFGEGSRLTVL.

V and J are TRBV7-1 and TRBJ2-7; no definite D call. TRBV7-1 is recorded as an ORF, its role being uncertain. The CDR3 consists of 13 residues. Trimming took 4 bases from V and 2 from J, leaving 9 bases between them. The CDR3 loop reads CASSLRTTYEQYF. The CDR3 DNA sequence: TGTGCCAGCAGCTTAAGGACCACCTACGAGCAGTACTTC.

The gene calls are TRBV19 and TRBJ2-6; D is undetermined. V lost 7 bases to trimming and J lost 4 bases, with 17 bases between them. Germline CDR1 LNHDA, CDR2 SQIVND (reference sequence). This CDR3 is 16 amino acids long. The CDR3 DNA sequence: TGTGCCAGTATGCCGTATCTGGGATCCGGGGCCAACGTCCTGACTTTC. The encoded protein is CASMPYLGSGANVLTF. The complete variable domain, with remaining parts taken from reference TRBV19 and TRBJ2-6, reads DGGITQSPKYLFRKEGQNVTLSCEQNLNHDAMYWYRQDPGQGLRLIYYSQIVNDFQKGDIAEGYSVSREKKESFPLTVTSAQKNPTAFYLCASMPYLGSGANVLTFGAGSRLTVL.

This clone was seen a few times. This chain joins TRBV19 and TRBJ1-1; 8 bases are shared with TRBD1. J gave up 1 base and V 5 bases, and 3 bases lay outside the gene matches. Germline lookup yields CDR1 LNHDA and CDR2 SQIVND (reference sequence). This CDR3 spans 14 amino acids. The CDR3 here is CASSFGQGNTEAFF. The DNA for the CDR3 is TGTGCCAGTAGTTTCGGACAGGGGAACACTGAAGCTTTCTTT.

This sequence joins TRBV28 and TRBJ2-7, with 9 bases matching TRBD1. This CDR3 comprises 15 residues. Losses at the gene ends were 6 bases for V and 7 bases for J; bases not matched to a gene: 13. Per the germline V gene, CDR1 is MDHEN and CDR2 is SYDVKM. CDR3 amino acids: CASRSHRGHLGEQYF. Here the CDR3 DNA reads TGTGCCAGCAGATCTCACAGGGGGCATTTGGGAGAGCAGTACTTC.

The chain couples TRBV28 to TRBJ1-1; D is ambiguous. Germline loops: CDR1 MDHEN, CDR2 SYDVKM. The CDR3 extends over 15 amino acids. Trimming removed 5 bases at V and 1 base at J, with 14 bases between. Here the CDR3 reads CASSPTPFSNTEAFF. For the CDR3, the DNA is TGTGCCAGCAGTCCTACCCCATTTTCGAACACTGAAGCTTTCTTT.

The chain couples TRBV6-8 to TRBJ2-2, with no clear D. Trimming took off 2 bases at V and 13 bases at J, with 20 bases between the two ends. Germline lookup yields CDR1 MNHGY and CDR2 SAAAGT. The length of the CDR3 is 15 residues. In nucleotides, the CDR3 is TGTGCCAGCAGTTACCTAATCACGACCTCTTCGGGGCTGTTTTTT. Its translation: CASSYLITTSSGLFF.

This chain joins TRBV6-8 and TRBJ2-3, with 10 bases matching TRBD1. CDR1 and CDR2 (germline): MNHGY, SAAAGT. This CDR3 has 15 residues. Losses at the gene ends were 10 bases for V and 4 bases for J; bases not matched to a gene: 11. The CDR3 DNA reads TGTGCCATCAGCGTGGGACAGGGGTTGCCAGATACGCAGTATTTT. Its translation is CAISVGQGLPDTQYF.

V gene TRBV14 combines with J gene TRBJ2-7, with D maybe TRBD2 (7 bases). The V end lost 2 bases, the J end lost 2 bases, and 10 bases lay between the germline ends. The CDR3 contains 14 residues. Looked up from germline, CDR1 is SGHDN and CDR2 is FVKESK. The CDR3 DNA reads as TGTGCCAGCAGCCAAAAGGGGGGGCCCTACGAGCAGTACTTC. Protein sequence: CASSQKGGPYEQYF. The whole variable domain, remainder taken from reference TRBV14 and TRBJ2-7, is EAGVTQFPSHSVIEKGQTVTLRCDPISGHDNLYWYRRVMGKEIKFLLHFVKESKQDESGMPNNRFLAERTGGTYSTLKVQPAELEDSGVYFCASSQKGGPYEQYFGPGTRLTVT.

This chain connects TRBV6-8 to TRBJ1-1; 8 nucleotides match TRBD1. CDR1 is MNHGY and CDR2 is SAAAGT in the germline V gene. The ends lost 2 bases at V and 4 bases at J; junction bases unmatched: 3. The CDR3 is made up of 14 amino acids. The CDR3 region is CASSYPGQATEAFF. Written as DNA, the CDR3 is TGTGCCAGCAGTTACCCGGGACAGGCCACTGAAGCTTTCTTT.

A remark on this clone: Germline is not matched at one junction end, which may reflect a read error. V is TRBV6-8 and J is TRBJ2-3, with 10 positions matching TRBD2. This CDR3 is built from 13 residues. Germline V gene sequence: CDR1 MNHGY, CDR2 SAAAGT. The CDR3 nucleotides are TGTGCCAGCACCCCATCGCAGCGGGGGGGCCAGGATTTT. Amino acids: CASTPSQRGGQDF.